The rows below give T cell receptor beta chains drawn from one sample of a study of human T cells and chemical hapten exposure. TCRdb independently ran MiXCR on the RACE reads; one entry per CDR3 protein. The sample has around 120,000 distinct CDR3 sequences, 12% seen once. The sample was whole blood, taken in connection with sensitization to the hapten diphenylcyclopropenone (DPC). Receptors originate from a woman in her forties or fifties with alopecia areata. Some clones in this sample may be carry-over from other donors' samples. Each CDR3 is given with its conserved first and last residue. Each record gives: V gene, J gene, CDR3 protein.

V: TRBV28; J: TRBJ2-2; CDR3: CASSLVAGGDTGELFF
V: TRBV6-5; J: TRBJ1-6; CDR3: CASRSGQDYLRRSPLHF
V: TRBV20-1; J: TRBJ1-5; CDR3: CSARDFQGRNQPQHF
V: TRBV4-3; J: TRBJ2-7; CDR3: CASSQVWGQDTYEQYF
V: TRBV12-3/TRBV12-4; J: TRBJ2-1; CDR3: CASSDEIQGNEQFF
V: TRBV3-1; J: TRBJ1-2; CDR3: CASSQGDRGYGYTF
V: TRBV7-2; J: TRBJ2-2; CDR3: CASSLGRGELFF
V: TRBV11-2; J: TRBJ2-7; CDR3: CASSSGRTSGGNEQYF
V: TRBV18; J: TRBJ2-3; CDR3: CASSPQAPGQGTDTQYF
V: TRBV2; J: TRBJ2-7; CDR3: CASRDRGVGEQYF
V: TRBV29-1; J: TRBJ2-7; CDR3: CSAEIGAYEQYF
V: TRBV7-9; J: TRBJ2-4; CDR3: CASSLGPDRGNTQYF
V: TRBV7-2; J: TRBJ1-2; CDR3: CASSPSRGNYGYTF
V: TRBV11-2; J: TRBJ2-1; CDR3: CASSSRGYNEQFF
V: TRBV5-1; J: TRBJ1-1; CDR3: CASSFSYESTEAFF
V: TRBV5-1; J: TRBJ2-3; CDR3: CASSLVEASPNTQYF
V: TRBV13; J: TRBJ2-1; CDR3: CASSLEQGDNEQFF
V: TRBV28; J: TRBJ1-5; CDR3: CASSTGLQPQHF
V: TRBV5-1; J: TRBJ2-2; CDR3: CASSAAGANTGELFF
V: TRBV6-6; J: TRBJ2-7; CDR3: CAISQNRDRGHEQYF
V: TRBV4-3; J: TRBJ2-1; CDR3: CASSQDALTGGSYNEQFF
V: TRBV29-1; J: TRBJ2-7; CDR3: CSVRERVSYEQYF
V: TRBV20-1; J: TRBJ1-2; CDR3: CSASDRGRNYGYTF
V: TRBV28; J: TRBJ2-3; CDR3: CASSVAGGTSGYTQYF
V: TRBV2; J: TRBJ1-2; CDR3: CASSPGGGRAGYTF
V: TRBV28; J: TRBJ2-1; CDR3: CASRKDSPVPYNEQFF
V: TRBV5-1; J: TRBJ2-3; CDR3: CASSLGGHTRLDTQYF
V: TRBV5-1; J: TRBJ1-1; CDR3: CASSLAPQGQAFF